The clone carrying this T cell receptor (beta chain) was detected only a few times. Its antigen is undetermined. This sample stems from a study of CD8 T cells in ankylosing spondylitis. Trimming shortened V by 0 bases and J by 1 base, and 11 bases separated the two germline ends. Germline V gene data show CDR1 as SGDLS and CDR2 as YYNGEE. The CDR3 extends over 15 amino acids. TCRdb analysed the 5' RACE reads with MiXCR anew, one entry per CDR3 protein. This table has under 450,000 distinct CDR3 sequences, roughly 18% appearing once. Study observations and caveats: Blood of patients with ankylosing spondylitis appeared to be characterized by a TCR beta motif of eight or nine highly homologous variants. Past research had described some motif variants in reactive arthritis synovial fluid and blood.

The sequenced sample consisted of blood, either unsorted or a sorted T cell fraction (not recorded which). This chain links TRBV9 with TRBJ2-7; D remains unclear. This clonotype was obtained from a male donor with ankylosing spondylitis. CDR3 protein: CASSVVDLASYEQYF. For the CDR3, the DNA is TGTGCCAGCAGCGTAGTAGATCTCGCATCCTACGAGCAGTACTTC.